This TCR beta chain derives from a study of shared clonotypes between healthy human individuals. The overall study: There were three CD4 naive, three CD4 memory, two CD8 naive and one CD8 memory plates per donor.

V was cut by 7 bases and J by 4 bases, with 19 bases left in between. The CDR3 has 15 amino acids. Germline V CDR1 and CDR2: SNHLY, FYNNEI. Ten or more counts support this clone. Sequenced by immunoSEQ multiplex PCR; TCRdb stores in-frame clones only, minus some. The profile shows about 990,000 clones, around 78% of them singletons. This sequence joins TRBV2 and TRBJ1-2; D is perhaps TRBD1 (6 bases). Specimen: memory CD4+ T cells from PBMCs. This sample's subset: CD45RA-negative fraction. The receptor was derived from a man younger than 35 in good health. Some clones in this sample may be carry-over from other donors' samples. The CDR3 nucleotides read TGTGCCAGCACCCCCGGGACGGGGGGCGGCTATGGCTACACCTTC. The encoded protein is CASTPGTGGGYGYTF.